Each of the 19 T cell receptor beta chains below was sequenced from the same sample in a study of control samples from healthy donors and cancer patients. The protocol was immunoSEQ multiplex PCR, while the TCRdb copy is restricted to in-frame clones and leaves out a portion. The table records roughly 200,000 clones, around 94% of them present only once. The sample taken for sequencing was blood. The receptors derive from a man aged 45-65 years in good health.

This rearrangement joins TRBV19 to TRBJ1-2, with TRBD1 identical over 8 bases. Per the germline V gene, CDR1 is LNHDA and CDR2 is SQIVND (reference sequence). This CDR3 region has 11 residues. J was trimmed by 8 bases and V by 7 bases; bases with no gene match: 3. The CDR3 bases are TGTGCCAGTATCCACAGGGGGGGCTACACCTTC. This sequence encodes CASIHRGGYTF. The complete variable domain, with remaining parts taken from reference TRBV19 and TRBJ1-2, reads DGGITQSPKYLFRKEGQNVTLSCEQNLNHDAMYWYRQDPGQGLRLIYYSQIVNDFQKGDIAEGYSVSREKKESFPLTVTSAQKNPTAFYLCASIHRGGYTFGSGTRLTVV.

The chain recombines TRBV3-1 (or the pseudogene TRBV3-2) with TRBJ2-2, with a weak D call TRBD1 (5 bases). The CDR3 extends over 16 amino acids. Germline loops: CDR1 LGHDT, CDR2 YNNKEL (reference sequence). V was cut by 1 base and J by 4 bases, with 13 bases left in between. The CDR3 bases are TGTGCCAGCAGCCAAGGCGCAGGGTCTATCACCGGGGAGCTGTTTTTT. Residues: CASSQGAGSITGELFF.

This chain links TRBV28 with TRBJ2-7, with a possible D match to TRBD1 (5 bases). The V gene lost 6 bases and the J gene lost 4 bases, with 10 bases spanning the gap. Germline values: CDR1 MDHEN, CDR2 SYDVKM. The CDR3 contains 12 residues. CDR3: CASSRAGYEQYF. As DNA, the CDR3 is TGTGCCAGCAGCCGGGCAGGGTACGAGCAGTACTTC.

The chain couples TRBV15 to TRBJ1-6, with TRBD1 identical over 8 bases. J was trimmed by 8 bases and V by 5 bases; bases with no gene match: 8. Germline V CDR1 and CDR2: LNHNV, YYDKDF (reference sequence). This CDR3 is 15 amino acids long. The CDR3 protein is CATSLRTGWDSPLHF. DNA for the CDR3: TGTGCCACCAGCCTGAGGACAGGGTGGGATTCACCCCTCCACTTT.

This chain connects TRBV5-8 to TRBJ1-2; 7 nucleotides align to TRBD1. Germline assignment: CDR1 SGHTS and CDR2 YDEGEE. This CDR3 has 12 amino acids. Trimming removed 2 bases from V and 8 bases from J; junction bases left unmatched: 3. The CDR3 DNA reads TGTGCCAGCAGCTTACAGGGGAGAGGCTACACCTTC. Protein sequence: CASSLQGRGYTF.

CDR3 bases: TGCGCCAGCAGCTTGGGGGGCAGACTCTCTGGAAACACCATATATTTT. This gives the protein CASSLGGRLSGNTIYF. V is TRBV5-1 and J is TRBJ1-3; possible D gene TRBD1, 5 bases. This CDR3 has 16 amino acids. Germline V CDR1 and CDR2: SGHRS, YFSETQ. V lost 0 bases to trimming and J lost 0 bases, with 10 bases between them. The full variable domain, its missing parts supplied by reference TRBV5-1 and TRBJ1-3, is KAGVTQTPRYLIKTRGQQVTLSCSPISGHRSVSWYQQTPGQGLQFLFEYFSETQRNKGNFPGRFSGRQFSNSRSEMNVSTLELGDSALYLCASSLGGRLSGNTIYFGEGSWLTVV.

V is TRBV2 and J is TRBJ2-7; 11 bases fit TRBD1. J gave up 5 bases and V 6 bases, and 3 bases lay outside the gene matches. CDR1 and CDR2 from the germline V gene are SNHLY and FYNNEI. CDR3 size: 13 residues. The CDR3 bases are TGTGCCAGCAGCGGGACAGGGGGAGACGAGCAGTACTTC. Its translation: CASSGTGGDEQYF.

The chain is built from TRBV19 and TRBJ2-2; D is unclear. This CDR3 comprises 12 residues. CDR1 and CDR2 (germline): LNHDA, SQIVND (reference sequence). With 7 bases removed from V and 7 bases from J, the gap between germline ends came to 10 bases. The CDR3 is CASTPTVGELFF. The CDR3 DNA follows: TGTGCCAGTACCCCGACCGTCGGGGAGCTGTTTTTT.

The chain employs TRBV6-5 and TRBJ2-7; D is possibly TRBD1 (6 bases). The germline CDR1 and CDR2 sequences are MNHEY and SVGAGI. This CDR3 comprises 13 residues. V lost 2 bases and J lost 5, with 10 bases in between. The chain's CDR3 is CASSYNRDNEQYF. Written as DNA, the CDR3 is TGTGCCAGCAGTTACAACAGGGATAACGAGCAGTACTTC.

The chain has TRBV2 and TRBJ2-3, with 9 bases aligning to TRBD2. CDR1 and CDR2 (germline): SNHLY, FYNNEI. The CDR3 extends over 14 amino acids. With V trimmed by 7 bases and J by 5 bases, 7 bases remained unmatched. CDR3 region: CASTLRGGRDTQYF. The CDR3, as DNA: TGTGCCAGCACCCTGCGGGGGGGCAGAGATACGCAGTATTTT.

The chain couples TRBV5-6 to TRBJ2-5; 8 nucleotides agree with TRBD1. The length of the CDR3 is 16 residues. V shed 1 base and J 3 bases; nucleotides not matched to a gene: 8. Germline V gives CDR1 SGHDT, CDR2 YYEEEE. The CDR3 DNA reads TGTGCCAGCAGCTTGAGGACAGGGAGCGTGGAAGAGACCCAGTACTTC. Protein: CASSLRTGSVEETQYF.

The V gene is TRBV18, the J gene TRBJ2-3, with 12 bases fitting TRBD2. Germline trimming cut 5 bases from V and 2 bases from J; bases unmatched to any gene: 8. CDR1 is KGHSH, CDR2 LQKENI, per germline. The length of the CDR3 is 17 residues. DNA of the CDR3: TGTGCCAGCTCAGGCTTCGGACTAGCGGGGACCACAGATACGCAGTATTTT. It yields the protein CASSGFGLAGTTDTQYF. Based on the CDR3 plus reference TRBV18 and TRBJ2-3, the full variable domain is NAGVMQNPRHLVRRRGQEARLRCSPMKGHSHVYWYRQLPEEGLKFMVYLQKENIIDESGMPKERFSAEFPKEGPSILRIQQVVRGDSAAYFCASSGFGLAGTTDTQYFGPGTRLTVL.

V is TRBV13 and J is TRBJ1-2, with 7 bases lining up with TRBD1. Germline V gives CDR1 PRHDT, CDR2 FYEKMQ (reference sequence). The CDR3 runs to 13 residues. V trimming: 6 bases; J trimming: 6 bases; junction bases outside the gene matches: 7. CDR3 DNA: TGTGCCAGCAGTCGACAGGGTAGGGATGGCTACACCTTC. Amino acid sequence: CASSRQGRDGYTF.

The chain carries TRBV18 and TRBJ1-3, with D perhaps TRBD1 (5 bases). V lost 4 bases and J lost 0, with 22 bases in between. Germline V lookup: CDR1 KGHSH, CDR2 LQKENI. This CDR3 has 19 amino acids. The CDR3 loop is CASSLTTGITGSSGNTIYF. CDR3 DNA sequence: TGTGCCAGCTCACTAACCACGGGAATCACAGGTTCCTCTGGAAACACCATATATTTT.

The chain recombines TRBV19 with TRBJ1-4, with D unclear. Germline V lookup: CDR1 LNHDA, CDR2 SQIVND (reference sequence). The CDR3 extends over 13 amino acids. V dropped 3 bases and J dropped 8 bases, with 10 bases sitting between them. The CDR3 coding sequence is TGTGCCAGTAGTATTCTGGGATTCGAAAAACTGTTTTTT. Translation gives CASSILGFEKLFF.

The chain has TRBV4-2 and TRBJ1-1; the D is unclear. The CDR3 loop spans 14 amino acids. The germline CDR1 and CDR2 sequences are LGHNA and YNFKEQ. The germline V and J ends were trimmed by 2 bases and 0 bases, with 7 bases remaining between them. Written as DNA, the CDR3 is TGTGCCAGCAGCCAACCGCAGCTGAACACTGAAGCTTTCTTT. Its protein product is CASSQPQLNTEAFF.

The chain uses TRBV7-9 and TRBJ1-1; possibly TRBD1 for D (5 bases). V lost 5 bases and J lost 5, with 18 bases in between. The CDR3 has 15 residues. Germline-derived CDR1 and CDR2 are SEHNR and FQNEAQ (reference sequence). CDR3: CASSPAGGGGTEAFF. DNA of the CDR3: TGTGCCAGCAGCCCAGCGGGGGGAGGAGGGACTGAAGCTTTCTTT.

The V call is TRBV6-5, the J call TRBJ2-7; D ambiguous. Trimming stripped 6 bases from V and 3 bases from J, with 18 bases between. The CDR3 has 15 amino acids. CDR1 is MNHEY, CDR2 SVGAGI, per germline. This chain's CDR3 is CASRAFLAERYEQYF. The CDR3 DNA reads TGTGCCAGCAGGGCGTTCCTGGCGGAACGCTACGAGCAGTACTTC.

J is TRBJ1-5 and V is TRBV3-1 (or the pseudogene TRBV3-2), with D possibly TRBD1 on 5 matching bases. The CDR3 totals 15 residues. Germline values: CDR1 LGHDT, CDR2 YNNKEL (reference sequence). V shed 4 bases and J shed 4 bases, with 14 bases lying between them. The CDR3 sequence is CASSPDSTGNQPQHF. The CDR3 DNA follows: TGTGCCAGCAGCCCCGACAGCACGGGGAATCAGCCCCAGCATTTT.